These 2 T cell receptor beta chains share one sample of origin, sequenced in a study of T cells in narcolepsy. Assay: immunoSEQ multiplex PCR; the TCRdb copy retains only in-frame clones and omits some. The data show 15,000 to 20,000 clones, approximately 84% seen once. Sequencing was performed on memory (CD45RA-) CD4+ T cells from blood. The receptor source for this set is a human donor in good health.

CDR3 bases: TGCGCCAGCAGCTTGGAAGGGGACAGGGGGCCCACCGGGGAGCTGTTTTTT. Translation: CASSLEGDRGPTGELFF. This chain connects TRBV5-1 to TRBJ2-2; the match to TRBD1 covers 12 bases. The CDR3 extends over 17 amino acids. Trimming removed 0 bases from V and 4 bases from J; junction bases left unmatched: 4. Per germline, CDR1 SGHRS and CDR2 YFSETQ.

This chain links TRBV5-6 with TRBJ1-1; no reliable D call. Trimming removed 0 bases from V and 1 base from J, with 4 bases in between. The length of the CDR3 is 13 residues. CDR1 SGHDT and CDR2 YYEEEE come from the germline V gene. CDR3 DNA sequence: TGTGCCAGCAGCTTGGGATCGAACACTGAAGCTTTCTTT. This sequence encodes CASSLGSNTEAFF.